This is a list of T cell receptor beta chains from one sample in a study of blood T cells in healthy people across ages. One entry per CDR3 protein, called by TCRdb with MiXCR from the 5' RACE reads. The sample carries 1.5 million to 1.9 million distinct CDR3 sequences, around 40% recorded once. Material for sequencing was blood. The source is a young woman in good health. Both conserved end residues are part of each CDR3. The D gene is left open where the match is weak.

>TRBJ2-5|TRBD2|TRBV28
CASSATSVEQYF
>TRBJ2-3|.|TRBV2
CASSAVGQLSDTQYF
>TRBJ1-2|.|TRBV3-1
CASSQGGRCYYGYTF
>TRBJ2-1|TRBD2|TRBV25-1
CASSELIAGGLYNEQFF
>TRBJ1-5|TRBD1|TRBV7-9
CASSLGGQNQPQHF
>TRBJ2-3|TRBD2|TRBV29-1
CSVLGLALSTDTQYF
>TRBJ2-3|.|TRBV7-2
CASSIRGARTDTQYF
>TRBJ2-1|.|TRBV14
CASSQVPGLTSSYNEQFF
>TRBJ2-1|TRBD1|TRBV5-5
CASRRAQGGLNKQFF
>TRBJ2-3|.|TRBV29-1
CSVEGSRDTQYF
>TRBJ2-3|.|TRBV2
CAGSSSTDTQYF
>TRBJ1-1|.|TRBV5-1
CASSYEVNTEAFF
>TRBJ1-4|TRBD1|TRBV29-1
CSVGDRDEKLFF
>TRBJ2-5|TRBD2|TRBV7-9
CASSSAGGGGETQYF
>TRBJ2-7|TRBD2|TRBV12-3/TRBV12-4
CASSFRSSGPFEQYF
>TRBJ2-3|.|TRBV5-5
CASSLVPPRERDTQYF
>TRBJ2-3|.|TRBV3-1
CASSQDYSTDTQYF
>TRBJ2-7|.|TRBV6-6
CASSSLYRFEQYF
>TRBJ2-3|TRBD2|TRBV7-6
CASTLAGMTDTQYF
>TRBJ2-1|TRBD2|TRBV11-2
CASSVSSGGLYNEQFF
>TRBJ2-3|TRBD1|TRBV20-1
CSARGTVGTDTQYF
>TRBJ1-2|TRBD1|TRBV4-1
CASSVTGKRDYGYTF
>TRBJ1-2|TRBD1|TRBV20-1
CSAKGQGDFYGYTF
>TRBJ1-4|TRBD1|TRBV7-2
CASSLRQGKTNEKLFF
>TRBJ2-7|.|TRBV29-1
CSAKGGLVREQYF
>TRBJ2-7|.|TRBV7-9
CASSLDVGPTGQYF
>TRBJ1-5|.|TRBV5-6
CASSLKWTPNQPQHF
>TRBJ1-1|.|TRBV6-5
CASSYPVVAAFF
>TRBJ2-7|TRBD1|TRBV5-1
CASSGRDRKDFFFEQYF
>TRBJ2-5|.|TRBV29-1
CSVEPSAFQETQYF
>TRBJ2-4|TRBD2|TRBV6-5
CASSWGGNEEYF
>TRBJ1-4|.|TRBV20-1
CSARGAGQNEKLFF
>TRBJ1-2|.|TRBV5-6
CASSLYRQNYGYTF
>TRBJ1-5|.|TRBV12-3/TRBV12-4
CASSQTGGGQPQHF
>TRBJ2-3|.|TRBV4-3
CASSQFPVLNTDTQYF
>TRBJ2-4|TRBD2|TRBV4-3
CAGSPTSGIAKNIQYF
>TRBJ2-1|.|TRBV3-1
CASSQEGESLNEQFF
>TRBJ2-1|.|TRBV10-3
CAIGGRTTGNEQFF
>TRBJ2-7|.|TRBV28
CASRPHRVGVYEQYF
>TRBJ2-3|.|TRBV12-3/TRBV12-4
CASSPTLAPRTDTQYF
>.|.|TRBV2
CASRDGQYAMGEQYF
>TRBJ1-1|.|TRBV20-1
CSARGLSRTEAFF
>TRBJ2-5|TRBD1|TRBV20-1
CSARDRTGGETQYF
>TRBJ2-3|TRBD2|TRBV10-1
CASSGVLAGGVDTQYF
>TRBJ2-2|.|TRBV9
CASSPRSNTGELFF
>TRBJ2-1|.|TRBV21-1
CASSKAGTGNNEQFF
>TRBJ2-5|TRBD1|TRBV5-1
CASSPQGGPQVRYF
>TRBJ1-6|TRBD1|TRBV7-9
CASSRGTGPDSPLHF
>TRBJ2-1|TRBD2|TRBV20-1
CSARDASGSYNEQFF
>TRBJ2-3|.|TRBV7-6
CASSLATAGTTDTQYF
>TRBJ1-2|.|TRBV7-9
CATWTASSVYSGYTF